The 32 T cell receptor beta chains below all came from one sample that was sequenced in a study of T cells in localized non-small cell lung cancer. Assay: immunoSEQ multiplex PCR; the TCRdb copy retains only in-frame clones and omits some. The sample consists of approximately 30,000 clones, around nine tenths of them appearing once. The sequences come from peripheral blood, collected before any cancer treatment. The receptors here all came from a woman aged 18-49 years with stage I lung adenocarcinoma.

The chain has TRBV7-9 and TRBJ2-7, with D hard to call. This CDR3 comprises 15 residues. Germline CDR1 reads SEHNR; CDR2 reads FQNEAQ (reference sequence). With 1 base removed from V and 6 bases from J, the gap between germline ends came to 16 bases. DNA for the CDR3: TGTGCCAGCAGCTTAGGAGTGAGCCAATATGGCGAGCAGTACTTC. Its translation: CASSLGVSQYGEQYF.

The CDR3 loop reads CASSSPRQYGQFF. CDR3 coding DNA: TGTGCCAGCAGCTCCCCCCGACAGTATGGGCAGTTCTTC. The V call is TRBV11-3, the J call TRBJ2-1; D perhaps matches TRBD1 (5 bases). V lost 4 bases and J lost 12, with 16 bases in between. This CDR3 has 13 residues. Germline CDR1 is SGHNT and CDR2 is YENEEA.

The V and J genes are TRBV28 and TRBJ1-1; 7 bases align to TRBD1. Germline loops: CDR1 MDHEN, CDR2 SYDVKM. V shed 6 bases and J 0 bases; nucleotides not matched to a gene: 10. The length of the CDR3 is 16 residues. The CDR3 DNA reads TGTGCCAGCAGCCATCGCCCGGGACAGCTGAACACTGAAGCTTTCTTT. Translated, it gives CASSHRPGQLNTEAFF.

This sequence joins TRBV27 and TRBJ2-3, with D maybe TRBD1 (6 bases). Per germline, CDR1 MNHEY and CDR2 SMNVEV (reference sequence). V was shortened by 4 bases and J by 4 bases, with 15 bases between the two germline ends. This CDR3 is 15 amino acids long. In DNA form, the CDR3 reads TGTGCCAGCAGTTGGTTCATCAGGGGTGCAGATACGCAGTATTTT. Translated, it gives CASSWFIRGADTQYF.

The chain uses TRBV28 and TRBJ1-5; D unclear. This CDR3 is 14 amino acids long. Germline CDR1 and CDR2: MDHEN and SYDVKM. Trimming left V 1 base short and J 9 bases short, with 13 bases between. The CDR3 region has the DNA TGTGCCAGCAGTTTATATTCCGGGGAAGGGCCCCAGCATTTT. Its protein product is CASSLYSGEGPQHF.

The chain combines TRBV5-7 with TRBJ2-6, with D hard to call. TRBV5-7 belongs to the ORF category, with a function that is uncertain. The germline V and J ends were trimmed by 2 bases and 2 bases, with 8 bases remaining between them. CDR3 size: 15 residues. For the CDR3, the DNA is TGTGCCAGCAGCTTTCGGTCTCCTGGGGCCAACGTCCTGACTTTC. Protein product: CASSFRSPGANVLTF.

This clone was seen once. The rearrangement joins TRBV5-1 to TRBJ2-1; 7 nucleotides line up with TRBD1. This CDR3 contains 15 residues. Trimming took 4 bases from V and 8 from J; bases not matched to a gene: 12. From germline, CDR1 is SGHRS and CDR2 YFSETQ. CDR3 nucleotide sequence: TGCGCCAGCAGCCGAGAGAACAGGGGTCTCGATGAGCAGTTCTTC. Translating gives CASSRENRGLDEQFF.

The J gene is TRBJ2-3, the V gene TRBV7-8; TRBD2 might be the D (5 bases). Deletions cut 4 bases from V and 4 bases from J, with 15 bases between. There are 15 residues in the CDR3. Germline-derived CDR1 and CDR2 are SGHVS and FQNEAQ. This CDR3 is CASSSSRDKADTQYF. CDR3 sequence (DNA): TGTGCCAGCAGCTCATCGAGGGATAAAGCAGATACGCAGTATTTT.

The CDR3, as DNA: TGTGCCTGGAGCGGACCGGGTTTGGAAGAAAAACTGTTTTTT. It encodes CAWSGPGLEEKLFF. The chain uses TRBV30 and TRBJ1-4, with no clear D. V was clipped by 3 bases and J by 8 bases, with 16 bases between them. The CDR3 covers 14 residues. CDR1 is GTSNPN, CDR2 SVGIG, per germline (reference sequence).

A note on this clone: Sequence at one end of the junction differs from germline and may be a read error. This chain uses TRBV6-4 with TRBJ1-4; no firm D call. CDR1 is MRHNA and CDR2 is SNTAGT in the germline V gene. The CDR3 runs to 14 residues. The CDR3 here is CAISAGDTNEKLFF. The CDR3 bases are TGTGCCATCAGTGCGGGAGATACTAATGAAAAACTGTTTTTT.

The V call is TRBV7-9, the J call TRBJ1-3; 9 positions agree with TRBD1. The length of the CDR3 is 16 residues. Trimming removed 5 bases from V and 4 bases from J; junction bases left unmatched: 9. CDR1 is SEHNR and CDR2 is FQNEAQ in the germline V gene (reference sequence). The CDR3 protein is CASSAQGAQSGNTIYF. CDR3 DNA sequence: TGTGCCAGCAGCGCACAGGGGGCTCAATCCGGAAACACCATATATTTT.

The chain has TRBV9 and TRBJ1-1; TRBD1 agrees at 8 bases. This CDR3 region has 17 residues. The V segment lost 4 bases and the J segment 0 bases; nucleotides outside the gene matches: 11. Germline CDR1 SGDLS, CDR2 YYNGEE. The CDR3 region is CASSRWTGTQMNTEAFF. The CDR3 nucleotides read TGTGCCAGCAGCAGATGGACAGGGACCCAGATGAACACTGAAGCTTTCTTT.

This clone was seen just once. In DNA form, the CDR3 reads TGTGCCAGCAGCGTAGCTGTAGCGGGAGTGGTTGAGCAGTTCTTC. Its protein is CASSVAVAGVVEQFF. The chain recombines TRBV9 with TRBJ2-1, with TRBD2 matching over 9 bases. This CDR3 spans 15 amino acids. V was clipped by 0 bases and J by 9 bases; unmatched bases: 7. CDR1 is SGDLS, CDR2 YYNGEE, per germline. Full variable domain (rest looked up from reference TRBV9 and TRBJ2-1): DSGVTQTPKHLITATGQRVTLRCSPRSGDLSVYWYQQSLDQGLQFLIQYYNGEERAKGNILERFSAQQFPDLHSELNLSSLELGDSALYFCASSVAVAGVVEQFFGPGTRLTVL.

V is TRBV19 and J is TRBJ1-5; D not resolved. The V and J ends lost 6 bases and 1 base respectively, with 10 bases between them. The length of the CDR3 is 14 residues. In germline, CDR1 is LNHDA, CDR2 SQIVND (reference sequence). CDR3 nucleotides: TGTGCCAGTAGGCGGGATAGAAGCAATCAGCCCCAGCATTTT. It translates to CASRRDRSNQPQHF.

In this sample, this clone turned up a few times. V gene TRBV10-1 combines with J gene TRBJ1-2; D ambiguous. Germline assignment: CDR1 WNHNN and CDR2 SYGVQD (reference sequence). Trimming removed 4 bases from V and 3 bases from J, with 9 bases in between. This CDR3 is 13 amino acids long. This CDR3 is CASSVQKDYGYTF. The CDR3 region has the DNA TGCGCCAGCAGTGTGCAGAAAGACTATGGCTACACCTTC.

This sequence joins TRBV21-1 and TRBJ2-1; the table's D gene call, TRBD2, was not cross checked with the DNA. TRBV21-1 counts as a pseudogene. The CDR3 contains 18 residues. Written as DNA, the CDR3 is TGTGCCAGCAGCAAAGATCGGGTGGCAAAGCACTCCTACAATGAGCAGTTCTTC. This codes for CASSKDRVAKHSYNEQFF.

This clone was recorded only once. The chain employs TRBV7-9 and TRBJ2-1; D could derive from TRBD1 or TRBD2 (5 bases each). The CDR3 contains 15 residues. V lost 6 bases and J lost 8, with 20 bases in between. Germline CDR1 SEHNR, CDR2 FQNEAQ (reference sequence). The DNA for the CDR3 is TGTGCCAGCAGACTTTCAAGTGGGGGATTGGATGAGCAGTTCTTC. Its protein is CASRLSSGGLDEQFF.

This clone was counted once. The chain joins TRBV29-1 to TRBJ1-2; maybe TRBD1 (6 bases). CDR1 and CDR2 (germline): SQVTM, ANQGSEA. This CDR3 is built from 11 residues. Trimming shortened V by 3 bases and J by 4 bases, and 6 bases separated the two germline ends. CDR3 DNA sequence: TGCAGCGTTGACAGGGGCTATGGCTACACCTTC. Amino acid sequence: CSVDRGYGYTF.

The chain employs TRBV7-9 and TRBJ1-4; D remains unclear. The ends were cut back, 6 bases at V and 6 bases at J, with 5 bases in the middle. CDR3 size: 11 residues. Germline V gene data show CDR1 as SEHNR and CDR2 as FQNEAQ (reference sequence). The CDR3 sequence is CASRGDEKLFF. The CDR3 region has the DNA TGTGCCAGCAGGGGCGATGAAAAACTGTTTTTT.

The chain couples TRBV7-2 to TRBJ1-4; 9 nucleotides match TRBD1. J gave up 8 bases and V 3 bases, and 7 bases lay outside the gene matches. Germline assignment: CDR1 SGHTA and CDR2 FQGNSA. The CDR3 totals 15 residues. The CDR3 spells CASSFSGQGGEKLFF. In DNA, the CDR3 is TGTGCCAGCAGCTTCTCGGGACAGGGAGGGGAAAAACTGTTTTTT.

The chain's CDR3 is CASSVKDSEGQGYEQYF. DNA of the CDR3: TGTGCCAGCAGCGTAAAGGACTCCGAGGGACAGGGCTACGAGCAGTACTTC. The V and J genes are TRBV9 and TRBJ2-7; 9 nucleotides agree with TRBD1. With V trimmed by 1 base and J by 3 bases, 11 bases remained unmatched. Germline CDR1 reads SGDLS; CDR2 reads YYNGEE. The CDR3 has 17 amino acids.

The chain links TRBV9 to TRBJ1-2; D is possibly TRBD1 (5 bases). The CDR3 sequence is 15 residues long. The V gene's germline CDR1 is SGDLS and CDR2 YYNGEE. V lost 3 bases, J lost 2 bases, and 14 bases lay in between. DNA of the CDR3: TGTGCCAGCAGCGCAACGGGGCTGATAAACTATGGCTACACCTTC. Protein: CASSATGLINYGYTF.

The chain employs TRBV11-3 and TRBJ1-2; 8 nucleotides line up with TRBD1. V gave up 1 base and J gave up 8 bases; unmatched junction bases: 0. Germline V gene sequence: CDR1 SGHNT, CDR2 YENEEA. The CDR3 spans 12 residues. The chain's CDR3 is CASSLAGGGYTF. DNA for the CDR3: TGTGCCAGCAGCTTAGCAGGGGGCGGCTACACCTTC.

This clone was observed a few times. The chain has TRBV5-1 and TRBJ2-3; D gene uncertain. Germline values: CDR1 SGHRS, CDR2 YFSETQ. This CDR3 contains 16 residues. V was clipped by 3 bases and J by 4 bases, with 18 bases between them. CDR3 nucleotides: TGCGCCAGCAGCTACGGACCCTTCGTAGGCCCAGATACGCAGTATTTT. Protein product: CASSYGPFVGPDTQYF.

The chain links TRBV6-1 to TRBJ2-1; 7 bases agree with TRBD1. The CDR3 loop spans 17 amino acids. Per germline, CDR1 MNHNS and CDR2 SASEGT. Trimming took 3 bases from V and 7 from J; bases not matched to a gene: 15. DNA for the CDR3: TGTGCCAGCAGTGAGGATCCGGTAGGGGGCGCTCGGAATGAGCAGTTCTTC. It translates to CASSEDPVGGARNEQFF.

The chain links TRBV30 to TRBJ2-7, with 10 bases aligning to TRBD2. The length of the CDR3 is 14 residues. CDR1 and CDR2 from the germline V gene are GTSNPN and SVGIG (reference sequence). Trimming took 5 bases from V and 2 from J; bases not matched to a gene: 6. As DNA, the CDR3 is TGTGCCTGGGGGGGGACTAGCGCAACCTACGAGCAGTACTTC. This gives the protein CAWGGTSATYEQYF.

This chain uses TRBV2 with TRBJ2-5; 8 positions agree with TRBD1. CDR3 length: 13 amino acids. V was pared by 4 bases and J by 5 bases, with 3 bases of the junction left unmatched. From germline, CDR1 is SNHLY and CDR2 FYNNEI. Written as DNA, the CDR3 is TGTGCCAGCAGTGGACAGGGGAGGGAGACCCAGTACTTC. Protein: CASSGQGRETQYF. Based on the CDR3 plus reference TRBV2 and TRBJ2-5, the full variable domain is EPEVTQTPSHQVTQMGQEVILRCVPISNHLYFYWYRQILGQKVEFLVSFYNNEISEKSEIFDDQFSVERPDGSNFTLKIRSTKLEDSAMYFCASSGQGRETQYFGPGTRLLVL.

This chain links TRBV6-6 with TRBJ2-7, with D perhaps TRBD2 (6 bases). Germline V CDR1 and CDR2: MNHNY, SVGAGI (reference sequence). The V and J ends lost 1 base and 3 bases respectively, with 13 bases between them. This CDR3 is 15 amino acids long. This CDR3 is CASSYFGVGGYEQYF. CDR3 DNA: TGTGCCAGCAGTTACTTCGGGGTGGGGGGCTACGAGCAGTACTTC.

This chain connects TRBV2 to TRBJ2-1; D remains unclear. Germline lookup yields CDR1 SNHLY and CDR2 FYNNEI. Between the trimmed V and J ends, which lost 5 bases and 7 bases, there was a span of 9 bases. The CDR3 contains 12 residues. The CDR3 DNA reads TGTGCCAGCAGTTTACCGCGGAATGAGCAGTTCTTC. Its translation: CASSLPRNEQFF.

This chain joins TRBV4-3 and TRBJ1-1; TRBD1 matches at 7 bases. Germline CDR1 is LGHNA and CDR2 is YSLEER. The J segment lost 3 bases and the V segment lost 0 bases, leaving 1 base of the junction unmatched. CDR3 length: 14 residues. The CDR3 sequence is CASSQDTGDTEAFF. Here the CDR3 DNA reads TGCGCCAGCAGCCAAGACACAGGGGACACTGAAGCTTTCTTT.

This chain joins TRBV27 and TRBJ2-1, with 8 positions matching TRBD2. The CDR3 spans 14 residues. The J segment lost 11 bases and the V segment lost 6 bases, leaving 12 bases of the junction unmatched. Per germline, CDR1 MNHEY and CDR2 SMNVEV (reference sequence). The CDR3 sequence is CASSPRVLAGQQFF. CDR3 DNA: TGTGCCAGCAGCCCCCGGGTGTTAGCGGGACAGCAGTTCTTC.

This sequence joins TRBV9 and TRBJ2-1; 9 bases agree with TRBD2. CDR1 SGDLS and CDR2 YYNGEE come from the germline V gene. Trimming at V came to 0 bases and at J to 7 bases, leaving 5 bases not matched to a gene. The CDR3 sequence is 15 residues long. DNA of the CDR3: TGTGCCAGCAGCGTAGTAAGCGGGAGGTCGAATGAGCAGTTCTTC. Its protein product is CASSVVSGRSNEQFF.